A single sample is the source of the 3 T cell receptor beta chains below, sequenced in a study of T cells in women clearing cervical HPV infection. This table comes from immunoSEQ multiplex PCR, and its TCRdb copy is limited to in-frame clones, with some not included. The repertoire table contains 20,000 to 30,000 clones. Sequenced material: blood buffy coat. These receptor sequences come from a woman aged 18 to 75 with a cervical HPV16 infection that either progressed to CIN3+ or cleared (not recorded which).

A note on this clone: The read comes to an end 3 residues before the CDR3 does, leaving the germline J gene to fill in the end. This rearrangement joins TRBV18 to TRBJ1-2; a possible D gene is TRBD1 (5 bases). The CDR3 consists of 16 residues. Per the germline V gene, CDR1 is KGHSH and CDR2 is LQKENI. CDR3 residues: CASSPGSGASYNDYTF. The covered CDR3 bases are TGTGCCAGCTCACCGGGTAGCGGGGCTTCCTACAATGAC.

About this clone itself: Read data end 3 residues before the CDR3 end; the end is taken from the germline J gene. The rearrangement links TRBV18 to TRBJ2-2; D is ambiguous. The germline gives CDR1 KGHSH, CDR2 LQKENI. The CDR3 length is 13 residues. The V gene lost 1 base and the J gene lost 6 bases, with 6 bases spanning the gap. CDR3 protein: CASSPLASGELFF. Partial CDR3 DNA: TGTGCCAGCTCACCACTGGCCTCCGGGGAG.

To note about this clone: Read coverage stops 3 residues before the CDR3 terminus; the germline J gene supplies the remainder. The V and J genes are TRBV2 and TRBJ2-3; 8 bases are shared with TRBD1. This CDR3 contains 15 residues. The germline V gene encodes CDR1 SNHLY and CDR2 FYNNEI. The part of the CDR3 DNA that was read is TGTGCCAGCAGTGAAAGGGGGGACAGGCAAGAGACG. Its translation is CASSERGDRQET. The full CDR3 reads CASSERGDRQETQYF.